Listed below are T cell receptor beta chains from one sample, sequenced in a study of T cell responses to AZD1222 COVID-19 vaccine. Clones were sequenced by immunoSEQ multiplex PCR, and TCRdb holds only the in-frame ones, with some missing. The sample includes 25,000 to 35,000 clones, 89% of them seen just once. Material: peripheral blood, obtained on day 0 of AZD1222 vaccination. The receptors derive from an adult in good health. CDR3s leave out the opening cysteine and the closing phenylalanine or tryptophan.

v_gene	CDR3aa
TRBV12-5	ASGLVWVNEQF
TRBV19	ASRIWDWDNEQF
TRBV27	ASSFLPADLYEQY
TRBV5-1	ASSVGLAGGMRTQY
TRBV5-8	ASSRTPYSNQPQH
TRBV12-3/TRBV12-4	ASSAEGYEQY
TRBV7-2	ASSFRTGKENIQY
TRBV13	ASSSPGQGAYEQY
TRBV5-6	ASTLPGLAGVNEQF
TRBV3-1/TRBV3-2	ASSQGARTNYGYT
TRBV7-2	ASSFGPRETQY
TRBV28	ASSLLPGTEAF
TRBV3-1/TRBV3-2	ASSLKGADTQY
TRBV29-1	SAERGYDTGELF
TRBV11-2	ASSPRQPNSPLH
TRBV29-1	SVGTSASGLTDTQY
TRBV18	ASSPPGLETQY
TRBV10-3	AIKGGQPNTEAF
TRBV2	ASSEASGRGYT
TRBV28	ASSSTGGAKNIQY
TRBV5-1	ASSPLGTGGAGAF
TRBV9	ASSVDWGQDNVLT
TRBV19	ASSLHLPVPNEKLF
TRBV19	ASSPPRTATGELF
TRBV3-1/TRBV3-2	ASSRVGQGYGYT
TRBV2	ARRGVDVYGYT
TRBV7-2	ASSVVRYGYT
TRBV11-2	ASSLEGANEKLF
TRBV6-2/TRBV6-3	ASSYPGNREVATGELF
TRBV29-1	SVTSYNEQF
TRBV10-3	AISVMERVHEQY
TRBV5-1	ASSLGSSYTGELF
TRBV3-1/TRBV3-2	ASTLAGQETQY
TRBV14	ASSQDRGRTGANVLT
TRBV30	AWSVADRGLALH
TRBV6-1	ASSDDREINTGELF
TRBV11-2	ASSRFLGAEAF
TRBV7-8	ASSLGSYNEQF
TRBV10-3	AISEQGLASGEQY
TRBV6-5	ASRPPDGSNYGYT
TRBV29-1	SVARVREETQY
TRBV28	ASRERVSGTQY
TRBV29-1	SVVDSPGYEQF
TRBV5-1	ASSLGDHSYNEQF